This TCR beta chain emerged from a study of blood T cell repertoires in COVID-19. Study background: T cells, B-cell-depleted T cells, or PBMCs provided the cDNA or gDNA that served as material.

CDR1 is SGHTA, CDR2 FQGNSA, per germline. This CDR3 is built from 14 residues. V was clipped by 6 bases and J by 8 bases; unmatched bases: 7. Libraries were prepared by immunoSEQ multiplex PCR; TCRdb keeps only in-frame clonotypes and omits some of them. Seen here are 40,000 to 50,000 clones, about 89% observed once, and the top ten hold 6.2%. What was sequenced was peripheral blood. The chain joins TRBV7-2 to TRBJ1-3; 10 nucleotides match TRBD1. This receptor was taken from a human donor in a cohort sampled during active COVID-19. CDR3: CASRSRQGADTIYF. Written as DNA, the CDR3 is TGTGCCAGCAGGTCCCGACAGGGGGCAGACACCATATATTTT.